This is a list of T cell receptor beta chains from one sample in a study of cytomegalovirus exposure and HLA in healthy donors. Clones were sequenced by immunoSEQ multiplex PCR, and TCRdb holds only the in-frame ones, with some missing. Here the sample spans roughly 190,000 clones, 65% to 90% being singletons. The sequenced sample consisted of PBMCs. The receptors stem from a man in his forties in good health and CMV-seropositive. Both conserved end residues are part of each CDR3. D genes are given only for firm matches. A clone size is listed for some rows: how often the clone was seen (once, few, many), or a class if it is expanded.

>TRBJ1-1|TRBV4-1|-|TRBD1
TGCGCCAGCGGACGACAGGGGGGCACTGAAGCTTTCTTT
CASGRQGGTEAFF
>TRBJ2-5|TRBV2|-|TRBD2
TGTGCCAGCAGTAGACTAGCGGGGGGGCGTGGAGAGACCCAGTACTTC
CASSRLAGGRGETQYF
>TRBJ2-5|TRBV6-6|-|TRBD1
TGTGCCAGCAGGGCCCCGGGACAGGGGGGAAGAGAGACCCAGTACTTC
CASRAPGQGGRETQYF
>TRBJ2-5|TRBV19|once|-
TGTGCCAGTAGTCTGCTTCAGGGGTTCGGAGAGACCCAGTACTTC
CASSLLQGFGETQYF
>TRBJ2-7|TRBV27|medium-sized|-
TGTGCCAGCAGTTCCGCCGGGACTGTCTACGAGCAGTACTTC
CASSSAGTVYEQYF
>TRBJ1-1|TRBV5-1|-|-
TGCGCCAGCAGCCGGGGGGTCCGGAACACTGAAGCTTTCTTT
CASSRGVRNTEAFF
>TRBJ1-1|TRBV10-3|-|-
TGTGCCATCAGGGAGCAGGACAGATTGAACACTGAAGCTTTCTTT
CAIREQDRLNTEAFF
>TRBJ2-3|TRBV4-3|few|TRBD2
TGCGCCAGCAGCCCAGGGACTAGCTGGGCAGATACGCAGTATTTT
CASSPGTSWADTQYF
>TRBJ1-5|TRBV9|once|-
TGTGCCAGCAGCTCCCTAGGGGGTCTCAATCAGCCCCAGCATTTT
CASSSLGGLNQPQHF
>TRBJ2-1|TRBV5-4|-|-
TGTGCCAGCAGCTCGGTCGGGGGTCCCTACAATGAGCAGTTCTTC
CASSSVGGPYNEQFF
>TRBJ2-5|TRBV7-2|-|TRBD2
TGTGCCAGCAGCTTAGCTGTCGGTAGGGCGGGGGGGGAGACCCAGTACTTC
CASSLAVGRAGGETQYF
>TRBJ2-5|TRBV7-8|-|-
TGTGCCAGCAGCTTAGCGTTCGGGAAACAAGAGACCCAGTACTTC
CASSLAFGKQETQYF
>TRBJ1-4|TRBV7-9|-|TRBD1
TGTGCCAGCAGCTTAGGACAGGGGGCAACTAATGAAAAACTGTTTTTT
CASSLGQGATNEKLFF
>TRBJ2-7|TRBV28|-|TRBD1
TGTGCCAGCAGTTTAACCGGGACAGGCCAATACGAGCAGTACTTC
CASSLTGTGQYEQYF
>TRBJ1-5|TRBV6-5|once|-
TGTGCCAGCCGACCCAGCAGGGTGAACAATCAGCCCCAGCATTTT
CASRPSRVNNQPQHF
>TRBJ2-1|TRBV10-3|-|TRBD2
TGTGCCATCAGTGCGACTAGCGGGGGGGTTGATGAGCAGTTCTTC
CAISATSGGVDEQFF
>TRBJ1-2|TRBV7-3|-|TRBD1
TGTGCCAGCAGCTTCACAGGGGATGGAGGAGGCTACACCTTC
CASSFTGDGGGYTF
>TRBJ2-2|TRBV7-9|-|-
TGTGCCAGCAGCTTACTTAGAATCGACTTCGCCGGGGAGCTGTTTTTT
CASSLLRIDFAGELFF
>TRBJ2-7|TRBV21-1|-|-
TGTGCCAGCAGCAAAGAAGTGACAGGGGTCTACGAGCAGTACTTC
CASSKEVTGVYEQYF
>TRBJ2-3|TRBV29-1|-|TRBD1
TGCAGCGTTGTAGCAGGGGGAAGTCCAGATACGCAGTATTTT
CSVVAGGSPDTQYF
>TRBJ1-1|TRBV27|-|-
TGTGCCAGCAGTTTACACAGGTTGAACACTGAAGCTTTCTTT
CASSLHRLNTEAFF
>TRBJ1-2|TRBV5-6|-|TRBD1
TGTGCCAGCAGCATCCGCAGGGGACAGGGAGGTGGCTACACCTTC
CASSIRRGQGGGYTF
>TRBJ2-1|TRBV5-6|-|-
TGTGCCAGCAGCTTGGCCGGGACCTACAATGAGCAGTTCTTC
CASSLAGTYNEQFF
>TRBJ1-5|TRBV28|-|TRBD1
TGTGCCAGCAGGCAGGAGACAGGGGGCGTTATCGCCCATCAGCCCCAGCATTTT
CASRQETGGVIAHQPQHF
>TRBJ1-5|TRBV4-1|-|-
TGCGCCAGCAGCCAAGGGAGGGATGTGGGTCAGCCCCAGCATTTT
CASSQGRDVGQPQHF
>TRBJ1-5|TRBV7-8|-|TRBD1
TGTGCCAGCAGCCTACAGGGGGGGAATCAGCCCCAGCATTTT
CASSLQGGNQPQHF
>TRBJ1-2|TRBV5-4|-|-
TGTGCCAGCAGCCCGAGACCAGGGGAGAGCTATGGCTACACCTTC
CASSPRPGESYGYTF
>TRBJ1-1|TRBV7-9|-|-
TGTGCCAGCAGTCCTACCCACACTGAAGCTTTCTTT
CASSPTHTEAFF
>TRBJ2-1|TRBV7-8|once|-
TGTGCCAGCAGCCCCCTAAGGCGGGCCAATGAGCAGTTCTTC
CASSPLRRANEQFF
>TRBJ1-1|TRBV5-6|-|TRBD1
TGTGCCAGCAGCCGGGACAGGCAGACTGAAGCTTTCTTT
CASSRDRQTEAFF
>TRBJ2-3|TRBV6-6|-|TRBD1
TGTGCCAGCATCCTGTTCCGGGACAGGGGCGCAGATACGCAGTATTTT
CASILFRDRGADTQYF
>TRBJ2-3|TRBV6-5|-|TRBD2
TGTGCCAGCAGTCGGGCGGGGGGGCTTGCAGATACGCAGTATTTT
CASSRAGGLADTQYF
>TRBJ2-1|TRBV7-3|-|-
TGTGCCAGCAGCTTACGGGGCGGGGTTTACAATGAGCAGTTCTTC
CASSLRGGVYNEQFF
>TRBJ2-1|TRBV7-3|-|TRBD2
TGTGCCAGCAGCTTATCCGGGGGGGCGAGAGGTGAGCAGTTCTTC
CASSLSGGARGEQFF
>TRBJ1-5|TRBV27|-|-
TGTGCCAGCAGCCCACGACAGTTCAGCAATCAGCCCCAGCATTTT
CASSPRQFSNQPQHF
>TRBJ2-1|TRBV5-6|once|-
TGTGCCAGCAGCTTGACAGGGTTGCGCAATGAGCAGTTCTTC
CASSLTGLRNEQFF